What follows are 14 T cell receptor beta chains derived from one specimen sequenced in a study of cytomegalovirus exposure and HLA in healthy donors (TCRdb year 2017). Libraries were prepared through the immunoSEQ multiplex PCR assay. TCRdb retrieved this table from immuneACCESS and kept in-frame rearrangements only. Not all clones are present; in checked studies, unresolved V genes account for under half, and no reason is known for the remainder. The sample has over 150,000 clones on record, more than 80% of them singletons. The leading ten clones occupy over 2.5% of the sample. Input material: PBMCs. These receptors originate from a woman between 18 and 29 years old in good health and CMV-seropositive.

This chain connects TRBV27 to TRBJ2-7; 8 bases are a match to TRBD1. This CDR3 comprises 17 residues. Trimming cost V 5 bases and J 3 bases; bases outside gene matches: 15. Germline V gives CDR1 MNHEY, CDR2 SMNVEV (reference sequence). The CDR3 DNA is TGTGCCAGCAGTCCGTCCCGGACAGGGATCTTTTTCTACGAGCAGTACTTC. Translated, it gives CASSPSRTGIFFYEQYF.

CDR3 region: CASSLGSGGYNEQFF. CDR3 in DNA: TGTGCCAGCAGTTTAGGGAGCGGGGGCTACAATGAGCAGTTCTTC. This rearrangement joins TRBV27 to TRBJ2-1; 8 positions agree with TRBD2. The length of the CDR3 is 15 residues. Germline V gene lookup returns CDR1 MNHEY and CDR2 SMNVEV (reference sequence). Losses at the gene ends were 2 bases for V and 3 bases for J; bases not matched to a gene: 3.

V is TRBV28 and J is TRBJ2-3, with 7 bases lining up with TRBD2. Trimming took 6 bases from V and 0 from J; bases not matched to a gene: 12. This CDR3 spans 17 amino acids. Germline V gene lookup returns CDR1 MDHEN and CDR2 SYDVKM. The CDR3 DNA reads as TGTGCCAGCAGGGGGGAGGGGCGCGGTTCTAGCACAGATACGCAGTATTTT. Translation: CASRGEGRGSSTDTQYF.

This chain uses TRBV4-2 with TRBJ2-3; TRBD2 aligns across 8 bases. Germline values: CDR1 LGHNA, CDR2 YNFKEQ. Unmatched junction bases numbered 7, after V lost 3 bases and J lost 2 bases. The CDR3 sequence is 16 residues long. CDR3 residues: CASSQGSGGFTDTQYF. As DNA, the CDR3 is TGTGCCAGCAGCCAGGGCAGCGGGGGCTTCACAGATACGCAGTATTTT.

This rearrangement joins TRBV19 to TRBJ1-2, with D maybe TRBD1 (5 bases). V lost 9 bases and J lost 3, with 11 bases in between. CDR3 size: 12 residues. Germline V gives CDR1 LNHDA, CDR2 SQIVND (reference sequence). The CDR3 region has the DNA TGTGCCAGCCATTCGGGGGACTATGGCTACACCTTC. Its protein product is CASHSGDYGYTF.

The sample holds one count of this clone. This chain links TRBV14 with TRBJ2-7, with D perhaps TRBD1 (5 bases). This CDR3 spans 13 amino acids. The germline V gene has CDR1 SGHDN and CDR2 FVKESK. The V end was cut by 4 bases, the J end by 4 bases, with 11 bases between. The CDR3 protein is CASSLGAVYEQYF. The CDR3 DNA reads as TGTGCCAGCAGCCTTGGGGCCGTGTACGAGCAGTACTTC. Based on the CDR3 plus reference TRBV14 and TRBJ2-7, the full variable domain is EAGVTQFPSHSVIEKGQTVTLRCDPISGHDNLYWYRRVMGKEIKFLLHFVKESKQDESGMPNNRFLAERTGGTYSTLKVQPAELEDSGVYFCASSLGAVYEQYFGPGTRLTVT.

The chain joins TRBV5-1 to TRBJ1-2; 8 bases are a match to TRBD1. V dropped 4 bases and J dropped 1; count of bases not matched to a gene: 6. The length of the CDR3 is 15 residues. Per the germline V gene, CDR1 is SGHRS and CDR2 is YFSETQ. The CDR3 DNA is TGCGCCAGCAGCCCAAGGACAGGGAATAACTATGGCTACACCTTC. It codes for CASSPRTGNNYGYTF.

This clone was counted a single time. The V call is TRBV2, the J call TRBJ2-7; D uncertain. Germline V gives CDR1 SNHLY, CDR2 FYNNEI. The CDR3 runs to 13 residues. Trimming took off 1 base at V and 3 bases at J, with 7 bases between the two ends. The CDR3 DNA is TGTGCCAGCAGTGAAGACAGATTCTACGAGCAGTACTTC. Protein: CASSEDRFYEQYF.

The V gene is TRBV28, the J gene TRBJ1-2, with 11 bases that match TRBD1. The CDR3 loop spans 13 amino acids. Germline-derived CDR1 and CDR2 are MDHEN and SYDVKM. J was trimmed by 4 bases and V by 11 bases; bases with no gene match: 6. The CDR3 region has the DNA TGTGCCCTTGGACAGGGGGCTGGCTATGGCTACACCTTC. Residues: CALGQGAGYGYTF.

This chain joins TRBV4-1 and TRBJ1-2, with 7 positions matching TRBD1. V lost 0 bases and J lost 12; bases outside the gene matches: 13. Germline loops: CDR1 MGHRA, CDR2 YSYEKL. The CDR3 contains 15 residues. DNA for the CDR3: TGCGCCAGCAGCCAAGATGGAGGGACAGAACCACGAAACACCTTC. This sequence encodes CASSQDGGTEPRNTF.

The V and J genes are TRBV5-1 and TRBJ1-3; 11 bases map to TRBD1. The CDR3 covers 16 residues. V lost 4 bases, J lost 2 bases, and 5 bases stayed unmatched. Germline V gives CDR1 SGHRS, CDR2 YFSETQ. The CDR3 protein is CASSPGTGGAGNTIYF. CDR3 coding DNA: TGCGCCAGCAGCCCCGGGACAGGGGGAGCTGGAAACACCATATATTTT.

The rearrangement links TRBV18 to TRBJ2-1; 8 nucleotides align to TRBD1. Germline lookup yields CDR1 KGHSH and CDR2 LQKENI. The CDR3 extends over 15 amino acids. V dropped 0 bases and J dropped 6; count of bases not matched to a gene: 4. The CDR3 coding sequence is TGTGCCAGCTCACCACCGGGCAGGGGGCGCAATGAGCAGTTCTTC. Translated, it gives CASSPPGRGRNEQFF.

V is TRBV18 and J is TRBJ2-1; D is perhaps TRBD2 (5 bases). CDR1 and CDR2 from the germline V gene are KGHSH and LQKENI. This CDR3 has 16 residues. V was clipped by 7 bases and J by 8 bases, with 24 bases between them. The CDR3 region has the DNA TGTGCCAGCTGGCTAGGGAGTGGACTTATGACACATGAGCAGTTCTTC. Translated, it gives CASWLGSGLMTHEQFF.

This chain joins TRBV19 and TRBJ1-2, with D maybe TRBD1 (5 bases). The CDR3 runs 12 residues. The germline V gene encodes CDR1 LNHDA and CDR2 SQIVND (reference sequence). The V gene lost 2 bases and the J gene lost 5 bases, with 6 bases spanning the gap. In nucleotides, the CDR3 is TGTGCCAGTAGTATAACAGGTTATGGCTACACCTTC. It codes for CASSITGYGYTF.